The 24 T cell receptor beta chains listed next were all sequenced from one sample in a study of technical replicates of blood from a handful of donors. This table comes from immunoSEQ multiplex PCR, and its TCRdb copy is limited to in-frame clones, with some not included. Altogether 62,000 or so clones are present, around 86% being singletons, with the ten largest covering roughly 5%. Material for sequencing was PBMCs. These receptor sequences come from a human donor in good health. Some clones in this sample may be carry-over from other donors' samples.

This chain joins TRBV2 and TRBJ2-7, with unresolved D. CDR1 and CDR2 from the germline V gene are SNHLY and FYNNEI. Between the trimmed V and J ends, which lost 8 bases and 6 bases, there was a span of 11 bases. The CDR3 runs 11 residues. The CDR3 spells CASLRGGEQYF. CDR3 in DNA: TGTGCCAGCCTGCGAGGTGGCGAGCAGTACTTC.

The chain is built from TRBV28 and TRBJ1-4; 9 bases map to TRBD1. The CDR3 runs 15 residues. V gave up 6 bases and J gave up 10 bases; unmatched junction bases: 12. The germline CDR1 and CDR2 sequences are MDHEN and SYDVKM. DNA of the CDR3: TGTGCCAGCAGCGAGACGGGGACAGGGTACGGAAAACTGTTTTTT. The encoded protein is CASSETGTGYGKLFF.

The chain uses TRBV2 and TRBJ2-7, with 8 bases identical to TRBD2. CDR1 SNHLY and CDR2 FYNNEI come from the germline V gene. With 8 bases clipped from V and 1 base from J, the junction kept 10 bases outside the gene matches. The CDR3 contains 15 residues. CDR3 nucleotide sequence: TGTGCCAGCGCTAGACCCGCGGGAGGATCCTACGAGCAGTACTTC. It specifies CASARPAGGSYEQYF.

The genes are TRBV13 and TRBJ1-2; D might be TRBD1 (6 bases). Trimming cost V 7 bases and J 8 bases, with 17 bases left between them. This CDR3 comprises 13 residues. Germline V gives CDR1 PRHDT, CDR2 FYEKMQ (reference sequence). CDR3 protein: CASTSRTEGGYTF. In nucleotides, the CDR3 is TGTGCCAGCACCTCCAGGACAGAAGGAGGCTACACCTTC.

This chain connects TRBV7-3 to TRBJ2-1; D might be TRBD2 (6 bases). The CDR3 consists of 15 residues. In germline, CDR1 is SGHTA, CDR2 FQGTGA. With 2 bases removed from V and 2 bases from J, the gap between germline ends came to 10 bases. CDR3 DNA: TGTGCCAGCAGCTTACTAGGAGGGGCCTACAATGAGCAGTTCTTC. It codes for CASSLLGGAYNEQFF. Based on the CDR3 plus reference TRBV7-3 and TRBJ2-1, the full variable domain is GAGVSQTPSNKVTEKGKYVELRCDPISGHTALYWYRQSLGQGPEFLIYFQGTGAADDSGLPNDRFFAVRPEGSVSTLKIQRTERGDSAVYLCASSLLGGAYNEQFFGPGTRLTVL.

This chain uses TRBV5-5 with TRBJ1-5, with unresolved D. The germline V gene encodes CDR1 SGHKS and CDR2 YYEKEE (reference sequence). The CDR3 is 12 residues long. V lost 0 bases, J lost 5 bases, and 3 bases lay in between. DNA for the CDR3: TGTGCCAGCAGCTTGGAGCATCAGCCCCAGCATTTT. As protein: CASSLEHQPQHF.

The chain joins TRBV7-8 to TRBJ1-2, with TRBD1 matching 8 bases. Germline V gene lookup returns CDR1 SGHVS and CDR2 FQNEAQ. The CDR3 loop spans 14 amino acids. Trimming took 5 bases from V and 2 from J; bases not matched to a gene: 4. The CDR3 loop reads CASSPRQGNYGYTF. In DNA form, the CDR3 reads TGTGCCAGCAGCCCGAGACAGGGGAACTATGGCTACACCTTC.

The J gene is TRBJ1-2, the V gene TRBV4-3; TRBD1 aligns across 9 bases. Per the germline V gene, CDR1 is LGHNA and CDR2 is YSLEER. The CDR3 sequence is 18 residues long. J was trimmed by 2 bases and V by 3 bases; bases with no gene match: 13. Here the CDR3 reads CASSHSPGTGTGNYGYTF. CDR3 nucleotides: TGCGCCAGCAGCCATAGTCCCGGGACAGGGACCGGGAACTATGGCTACACCTTC.

On this clone: The sample has other DNA sequences that encode this CDR3 too. The V gene is TRBV18, the J gene TRBJ1-1, with D maybe TRBD1 (5 bases). This CDR3 spans 13 amino acids. Trimming stripped 3 bases from V and 4 bases from J, with 9 bases between. CDR1 and CDR2 (germline): KGHSH, LQKENI. CDR3 amino acids: CASSPQGGTEAFF. The DNA of the CDR3 is TGTGCCAGCTCACCCCAGGGCGGCACTGAAGCTTTCTTT.

The chain employs TRBV5-1 and TRBJ2-2; D is undetermined. This CDR3 has 14 amino acids. Deletions cut 7 bases from V and 0 bases from J, with 10 bases between. CDR1 and CDR2 from the germline V gene are SGHRS and YFSETQ. The DNA of the CDR3 is TGCGCCAGCCCTGCCGGTTCGAACACCGGGGAGCTGTTTTTT. It is translated as CASPAGSNTGELFF.

The V call is TRBV19, the J call TRBJ1-6, with 7 bases that match TRBD1. Germline trimming cut 6 bases from V and 0 bases from J; bases unmatched to any gene: 11. This CDR3 is built from 18 residues. Germline V gives CDR1 LNHDA, CDR2 SQIVND (reference sequence). The CDR3 DNA reads TGTGCCAGTAGCCAAAGTCCCAGGGGGTCCTCCTATAATTCACCCCTCCACTTT. It encodes CASSQSPRGSSYNSPLHF. Combining the CDR3 with reference TRBV19 and TRBJ1-6 gives the whole variable domain DGGITQSPKYLFRKEGQNVTLSCEQNLNHDAMYWYRQDPGQGLRLIYYSQIVNDFQKGDIAEGYSVSREKKESFPLTVTSAQKNPTAFYLCASSQSPRGSSYNSPLHFGNGTRLTVT.

The chain uses TRBV29-1 and TRBJ2-1; 7 bases map to TRBD1. V shed 2 bases, J shed 2 bases, and the junction held 9 bases outside the gene matches. Germline assignment: CDR1 SQVTM and CDR2 ANQGSEA. The CDR3 has 16 amino acids. CDR3 sequence: CSVEPDRVVAYNEQFF. Here the CDR3 DNA reads TGCAGCGTTGAACCCGACAGGGTGGTCGCCTACAATGAGCAGTTCTTC.

The rearrangement joins TRBV10-3 to TRBJ2-7; TRBD1 agrees at 9 bases. Germline lookup yields CDR1 ENHRY and CDR2 SYGVKD. The J segment lost 5 bases and the V segment lost 3 bases, leaving 5 bases of the junction unmatched. The CDR3 has 14 residues. The CDR3 DNA reads as TGTGCCATCAGTGACGGGACAGGGTTAAACGAGCAGTACTTC. It specifies CAISDGTGLNEQYF.

V and J are TRBV7-8 and TRBJ2-7, with 7 bases lining up with TRBD1. Germline CDR1 is SGHVS and CDR2 is FQNEAQ. J gave up 3 bases and V 5 bases, and 4 bases lay outside the gene matches. The CDR3 covers 13 residues. The CDR3 nucleotides are TGTGCCAGCAGCGAGGGACAGCTCTACGAGCAGTACTTC. Protein: CASSEGQLYEQYF.

A few counts support this clone. The chain combines TRBV29-1 with TRBJ2-3; D might be TRBD2 (6 bases). CDR1 and CDR2 (germline): SQVTM, ANQGSEA. The CDR3 is made up of 14 amino acids. Between the trimmed V and J ends, which lost 6 bases and 5 bases, there was a span of 18 bases. CDR3 amino acids: CSVGNSGVRDTQYF. The CDR3 bases are TGCAGCGTGGGCAATAGCGGAGTCAGAGATACGCAGTATTTT.

The V gene is TRBV5-6, the J gene TRBJ1-1; D remains unclear. The germline V gene has CDR1 SGHDT and CDR2 YYEEEE. The CDR3 totals 13 residues. V was pared by 4 bases and J by 3 bases, with 10 bases between. The CDR3 DNA follows: TGTGCCAGCAGCCCGGTCCAGGACACTGAAGCTTTCTTT. Its protein is CASSPVQDTEAFF.

The chain has TRBV4-1 and TRBJ1-6; no firm D call. With 3 bases removed from V and 0 bases from J, the gap between germline ends came to 12 bases. Germline CDR1 MGHRA, CDR2 YSYEKL. This CDR3 has 17 amino acids. The CDR3 region has the DNA TGCGCCAGCAGCCATCCGGCGGCGAGCTCCTATAATTCACCCCTCCACTTT. Its translation: CASSHPAASSYNSPLHF.

The chain has TRBV6-5 and TRBJ2-5, with 8 bases that match TRBD1. Unmatched junction bases numbered 9, after V lost 6 bases and J lost 3 bases. CDR1 is MNHEY, CDR2 SVGAGI, per germline. The CDR3 sequence is 15 residues long. In nucleotides, the CDR3 is TGTGCCAGCAGCCCAACCCGGGACAGGAAAGAGACCCAGTACTTC. It encodes CASSPTRDRKETQYF.

The gene calls are TRBV29-1 and TRBJ1-1, with TRBD1 matching over 7 bases. The CDR3 is 15 residues long. V was clipped by 7 bases and J by 3 bases; unmatched bases: 14. Germline V CDR1 and CDR2: SQVTM, ANQGSEA. The CDR3 nucleotides read TGCAGCGCCCGACAGGGCGTTGTCGGGGACACTGAAGCTTTCTTT. It specifies CSARQGVVGDTEAFF.

This clone was recorded only once. The rearrangement joins TRBV5-4 to TRBJ2-1, with TRBD2 identical over 8 bases. V lost 4 bases, J lost 8 bases, and 11 bases stayed unmatched. This CDR3 comprises 15 residues. CDR1 and CDR2 from the germline V gene are SGHNT and YYREEE (reference sequence). The CDR3: CASSPGTSNLYEQFF. The CDR3 DNA is TGTGCCAGCAGCCCCGGGACTAGTAATCTCTATGAGCAGTTCTTC.

The rearrangement uses TRBV6-1 and TRBJ2-7, with 10 bases matching TRBD1. V lost 5 bases and J lost 0; bases outside the gene matches: 10. This CDR3 contains 17 residues. Germline loops: CDR1 MNHNS, CDR2 SASEGT. CDR3 sequence: CASSKGGTGAISYEQYF. The DNA for the CDR3 is TGTGCCAGCAGTAAAGGGGGGACAGGGGCGATCTCCTACGAGCAGTACTTC.

The chain is built from TRBV6-5 and TRBJ2-1; 9 nucleotides line up with TRBD2. CDR1 is MNHEY and CDR2 is SVGAGI in the germline V gene. V shed 3 bases and J 7 bases; nucleotides not matched to a gene: 7. This CDR3 spans 15 amino acids. In DNA, the CDR3 is TGTGCCAGCAGTTATGGCGGGAGGGCCTCGAATGAGCAGTTCTTC. Protein product: CASSYGGRASNEQFF.

As DNA, the CDR3 is TGCAGCGTTGATTTAGCGGGAGGTACCCAGTACTTC. Amino acids: CSVDLAGGTQYF. The V gene is TRBV29-1, the J gene TRBJ2-5, with 10 positions matching TRBD2. Germline assignment: CDR1 SQVTM and CDR2 ANQGSEA. The V segment lost 3 bases and the J segment 8 bases; nucleotides outside the gene matches: 3. CDR3 length equals 12 residues.

This clone appeared once. The chain has TRBV7-9 and TRBJ1-1; 7 bases align to TRBD1. CDR1 and CDR2 from the germline V gene are SEHNR and FQNEAQ (reference sequence). This CDR3 comprises 18 residues. V dropped 1 base and J dropped 1; count of bases not matched to a gene: 12. CDR3 sequence (DNA): TGTGCCAGCAGCTTAGGTAGGGGGCGTACGGTGTGGAACACTGAAGCTTTCTTT. This gives the protein CASSLGRGRTVWNTEAFF.